Below are 13 T cell receptor beta chains sequenced from a single sample in a study of OX40 agonist ivuxolimab in advanced cancers. Clones were read by immunoSEQ multiplex PCR, and TCRdb kept only the in-frame ones, dropping some. This sample has roughly 53,000 clones, with about four fifths found just once. This sample comprised CD4+ or CD8+ T cells sorted from blood, obtained in a trial of the OX40 agonist ivuxolimab. The origin of the receptors is an adult with an advanced solid tumor such as melanoma, head and neck, liver or kidney cancer.

This clone was detected a few times. This chain connects TRBV6-1 to TRBJ2-5; D is ambiguous. Trimming shortened V by 10 bases and J by 1 base, and 13 bases separated the two germline ends. Per the germline V gene, CDR1 is MNHNS and CDR2 is SASEGT. CDR3 size: 13 residues. The DNA for the CDR3 is TGTGCCACGAAACATCTACCCCAAGAGACCCAGTACTTC. It translates to CATKHLPQETQYF.

This clone occurred a few times. The chain couples TRBV9 to TRBJ2-2, with a possible D match to TRBD1 (5 bases). The CDR3 sequence is 17 residues long. Germline V CDR1 and CDR2: SGDLS, YYNGEE. Trimming shortened V by 5 bases and J by 0 bases, and 17 bases separated the two germline ends. The CDR3 region is CASRGAQGLANTGELFF. The CDR3 DNA reads as TGTGCCAGCAGAGGGGCCCAGGGTTTAGCGAACACCGGGGAGCTGTTTTTT.

V gene TRBV7-2 combines with J gene TRBJ1-6; a possible D gene is TRBD1 (5 bases). Germline V gene lookup returns CDR1 SGHTA and CDR2 FQGNSA. This CDR3 contains 16 residues. Trimming left V 6 bases short and J 7 bases short, with 19 bases between. The CDR3 DNA sequence: TGTGCCAGCAGGGCGAGATTAGGGACGGGGAATTCACCCCTCCACTTT. It translates to CASRARLGTGNSPLHF.

The CDR3 DNA sequence: TGTGCCAGCAGTTACTCGGGAGCAGGCAAGAATTCACCCCTCCACTTT. Translation gives CASSYSGAGKNSPLHF. The rearrangement links TRBV6-6 to TRBJ1-6, with D unresolved. Deletions cut 0 bases from V and 7 bases from J, with 13 bases between. Germline CDR1 and CDR2: MNHNY and SVGAGI (reference sequence). There are 16 residues in the CDR3.

The V and J genes are TRBV6-1 and TRBJ1-4; D not resolved. Per germline, CDR1 MNHNS and CDR2 SASEGT. The CDR3 has 15 amino acids. Trimming stripped 8 bases from V and 4 bases from J, with 17 bases between. The CDR3 DNA is TGTGCCAGCCGGTTACCGGCCGACTTTAATGAAAAACTGTTTTTT. Translated: CASRLPADFNEKLFF.

The gene calls are TRBV7-8 and TRBJ1-5; 7 bases line up with TRBD1. The germline gives CDR1 SGHVS, CDR2 FQNEAQ. V shed 5 bases, J shed 4 bases, and the junction held 8 bases outside the gene matches. CDR3 size: 15 residues. CDR3 region: CASSRAGTENQPQHF. The CDR3 DNA sequence: TGTGCCAGCAGCCGAGCCGGGACAGAGAATCAGCCCCAGCATTTT. The entire variable domain, with the rest obtained from reference TRBV7-8 and TRBJ1-5, is as follows: GAGVSQSPRYKVAKRGQDVALRCDPISGHVSLFWYQQALGQGPEFLTYFQNEAQLDKSGLPSDRFFAERPEGSVSTLKIQRTQQEDSAVYLCASSRAGTENQPQHFGDGTRLSIL.

This clone was seen a few times. DNA of the CDR3: TGTGCCAGCAGTTCCGGGGGTGGGGCCAACGTCCTGACTTTC. Amino acids: CASSSGGGANVLTF. The chain carries TRBV28 and TRBJ2-6; D may be TRBD2 (6 bases). CDR3 length: 14 amino acids. V was cut by 4 bases and J by 3 bases, with 7 bases left in between. Germline V lookup: CDR1 MDHEN, CDR2 SYDVKM.

V usage is TRBV5-1 and J usage is TRBJ2-2, with 9 bases that match TRBD2. The CDR3 sequence is 15 residues long. Germline lookup yields CDR1 SGHRS and CDR2 YFSETQ. The J segment lost 1 base and the V segment lost 5 bases, leaving 3 bases of the junction unmatched. The CDR3 DNA reads TGCGCCAGCAGGCTTAGCGGGGGGAACACCGGGGAGCTGTTTTTT. Translation: CASRLSGGNTGELFF.

CDR3 residues: CASSPQQGRREKLFF. The CDR3 coding sequence is TGTGCCAGCTCACCCCAACAGGGGCGCAGGGAAAAACTGTTTTTT. The chain joins TRBV18 to TRBJ1-4, with 7 nucleotides matching TRBD1. The CDR3 loop spans 15 amino acids. From germline, CDR1 is KGHSH and CDR2 LQKENI. Trimming cost V 3 bases and J 8 bases; bases outside gene matches: 9.

The chain carries TRBV15 and TRBJ2-1; 12 bases align to TRBD2. V gave up 3 bases and J gave up 4 bases; unmatched junction bases: 16. Looked up from germline, CDR1 is LNHNV and CDR2 is YYDKDF (reference sequence). This CDR3 spans 20 amino acids. CDR3 sequence reads: CATSSPLGGTTSGGYNEQFF. The CDR3 coding sequence is TGTGCCACCAGCAGTCCCCTAGGGGGGACGACTAGCGGGGGTTACAATGAGCAGTTCTTC.

V usage is TRBV6-6 and J usage is TRBJ2-2, with D possibly matching TRBD2 (5 bases). The CDR3 has 13 amino acids. CDR1 MNHNY and CDR2 SVGAGI come from the germline V gene (reference sequence). V was trimmed by 5 bases and J by 5 bases, leaving 9 bases between them. The DNA for the CDR3 is TGTGCCAGCAGTCTTTCGGGGACCGGGGAGCTGTTTTTT. Residues: CASSLSGTGELFF.

This rearrangement joins TRBV27 to TRBJ1-1; D possibly corresponds to TRBD1 (6 bases). Germline V gene sequence: CDR1 MNHEY, CDR2 SMNVEV (reference sequence). V was cut by 0 bases and J by 5 bases, with 10 bases left in between. The CDR3 is 14 amino acids. CDR3 sequence reads: CASSLSGTRTEAFF. The CDR3 DNA is TGTGCCAGCAGTTTATCCGGGACACGGACTGAAGCTTTCTTT.

This clone was counted once. The rearrangement joins TRBV5-1 to TRBJ2-5; D gene ambiguous. V was clipped by 3 bases and J by 4 bases, with 10 bases between them. Germline V gives CDR1 SGHRS, CDR2 YFSETQ. The CDR3 is 13 amino acids. CDR3 in DNA: TGCGCCAGCAGCTCTAGTATCCGAGAGACCCAGTACTTC. Translated: CASSSSIRETQYF.